The T cell receptor (beta chain) described here comes from a study of T cell repertoires in ileal Crohn's disease. Study overall: Biopsies of inflamed ileum from the surgical specimen form M0 samples. The study's findings and limits: Mucosal expansions were suggested to be mainly CD8 T cells. Clonal expansions were more frequent in active smokers than non-smokers at surgery.

Trimming stripped 2 bases from V and 3 bases from J, with 14 bases between. The germline CDR1 and CDR2 sequences are SGDLS and YYNGEE. The CDR3 loop spans 15 amino acids. As regards this clone: The antigen is not known.

Sample time point: inflamed ileum from the surgical specimen. Some clones are missing from TCRdb's copy, which holds only in-frame ones; the method was immunoSEQ multiplex PCR. The sample carries about 2,000 clones, approximately 93% recorded once. The TCR comes from an adult with Crohn's disease. Source material: ileal tissue. This chain joins TRBV9 and TRBJ1-2; weak D call: TRBD1 (5 bases). CDR3 loop: CASSVGAHLDYGYTF. The CDR3 DNA reads as TGTGCCAGCAGCGTTGGGGCCCACCTCGACTATGGCTACACCTTC.